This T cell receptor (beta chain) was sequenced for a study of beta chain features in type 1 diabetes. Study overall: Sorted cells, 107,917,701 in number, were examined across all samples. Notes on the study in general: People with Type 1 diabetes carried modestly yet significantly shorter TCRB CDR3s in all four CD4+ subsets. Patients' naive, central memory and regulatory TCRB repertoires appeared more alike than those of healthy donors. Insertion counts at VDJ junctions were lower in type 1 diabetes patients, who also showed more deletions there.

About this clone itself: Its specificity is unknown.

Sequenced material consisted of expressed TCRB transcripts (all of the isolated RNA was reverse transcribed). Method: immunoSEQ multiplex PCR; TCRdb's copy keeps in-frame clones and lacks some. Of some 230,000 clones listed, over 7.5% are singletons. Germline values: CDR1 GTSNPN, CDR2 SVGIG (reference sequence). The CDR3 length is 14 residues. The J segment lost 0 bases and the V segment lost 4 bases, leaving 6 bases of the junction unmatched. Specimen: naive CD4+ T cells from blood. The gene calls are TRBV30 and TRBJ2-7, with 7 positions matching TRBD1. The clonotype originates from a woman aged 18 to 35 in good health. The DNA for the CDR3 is TGTGCCTGGACCCGGGACAGATCCTCCTACGAGCAGTACTTC. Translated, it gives CAWTRDRSSYEQYF.